A selection of T cell receptor beta chains follows, all from one sample in a study of CD8+CD57+ T cells in acquired aplastic anemia. One entry per CDR3 protein, called by TCRdb with MiXCR from the reads. This sample has a few hundred thousand distinct CDR3 sequences, with roughly 82% found just once. Sequenced sample: sorted CD4+, CD8+, or CD8+CD57+ T cells (not recorded which) from PBMCs. All receptors derive from a human donor with aplastic anemia. Each CDR3 is given with its conserved first and last residue. Fields, in order: clone size, V gene, J gene, D gene, CDR3 DNA, CDR3 protein. The D gene is left open where the match is weak. Expanded clones get a size class; other rows say once, few or many, or leave the size out.

>once|TRBV15|TRBJ1-2|.
TGTGCCACCAGCAGAGGGTTCGGTACAGATACCCACTACTTC
CATSRGFGTDTHYF
>few|TRBV5-6|TRBJ2-3|.
TGTGCCAGCAGCTTGGGGGAGATGGATACGCAGTATTTT
CASSLGEMDTQYF
>few|TRBV7-2|TRBJ2-7|.
TGTGCCAGCAGCCGGGGCCCAACCTCCTACGAGCAGTACTTC
CASSRGPTSYEQYF
>once|TRBV9|TRBJ1-1|.
TGTGCCAGCAGCGGGGGGGGTGGGCACACAGTTTCGCGGACTGAAGCTCTCTTT
CASSGGGGHTVSRTEALF
>.|TRBV25-1|TRBJ2-5|.
TGTGCCAGCAGCGGTAGCGGACTCCAAGAGACCCAGTACTTC
CASSGSGLQETQYF
>.|TRBV7-2|TRBJ1-1|.
TGTGCCAGCAGCTTAGACCGGACCGAGTCACCTGAACCTTTCTTT
CASSLDRTESPEPFF
>many|TRBV6-2/TRBV6-3|TRBJ1-1|.
TGTGCCAGCAGTTATGGGGAGGTCAGGGAAGCTTTCTTT
CASSYGEVREAFF
>.|TRBV9|TRBJ2-3|.
TGTGCCAGCAGCGTAGCGGCAGATACGCAGTCGCAGTATTTT
CASSVAADTQSQYF
>.|TRBV2|TRBJ2-3|TRBD2
TGTGCCAGCAGCTGGGGTGGCGGGAGAAACTATAGCTACACTTTC
CASSWGGGRNYSYTF
>.|TRBV29-1|TRBJ2-5|TRBD2
TGCAGCGTTGAACGGGGGGGTGCCCAGTACTTC
CSVERGGAQYF
>.|TRBV7-8|TRBJ2-5|.
TGTGCCAGCAGCTTGGCGCGAGGGACCGATACGCACTATTACTTC
CASSLARGTDTHYYF
>.|TRBV7-8|TRBJ2-2|TRBD1
TGTGCCAGCAGCTCTCCTCCAGAGGGGACAGCCGTTTCGCTGTTTTTT
CASSSPPEGTAVSLFF
>.|TRBV7-6|TRBJ2-1|.
TGTGCCAGCAGCTCCCCTACAGGGAGTGAAACTTTCTTTCAGTTCTTC
CASSSPTGSETFFQFF
>.|TRBV2|TRBJ2-5|.
TGTGCCAGCAGTTCGTCAGGGCAGGAACAAGAGACGCAGTACTTC
CASSSSGQEQETQYF
>.|TRBV7-4|TRBJ1-2|.
.
CASSVVVTSSTSGTF
>.|TRBV20-1|TRBJ1-2|.
TGCAGTGCTAGACAGGGGAACGATGGCTACACCTTC
CSARQGNDGYTF
>few|TRBV6-5|TRBJ2-1|TRBD1
TGTGCCAGCAGTGTAGGGGGCGCGAACGATGAGCAGTTCTTC
CASSVGGANDEQFF